A single TCR beta chain is shown here with its context. This clonotype was picked up many times. Its antigen specificity is not known. Per-base qualities were not stored, and no clone one base away is much larger. This sample was included in a study of CD8+CD57+ T cells in acquired aplastic anemia (dated by TCRdb to between 2018 and 2020). About the investigation overall: Extracted DNA from sorted CD4+ and CD8+ cells averaged around 3.4 ug, ranging from roughly 0.17 to 27.4 ug. CD8+CD57+ expansion was defined as a frequency above the mean frequency observed in healthy subjects. Broad study findings and their caveats: Although 25 to 30 CD8+ CDR3 sequences were shared by patients and controls, these sequences appeared highly expressed in patients and within the immunodominant clones of patients. Patients and healthy controls showed no significant difference in CD8+ Simpson's diversity (P=0.060).

TCR beta VDJ combination and CDR3 sequence profiling used genomic DNA as the template. TCR repertoire sequencing was run on an Illumina HiSeq 2000. As for the authors' bioinformatics: Repertoires were assessed using TRBV/TRBJ rearrangement plots, CDR3 size and DJ length profiles, and Simpson's diversity index. Whichever DNA sequence was most abundant in the deep sequencing data was defined as the immunodominant clone. CDR3 amino acid sequences were screened for sharing across subjects and compared with published repertoires and the VDJdb database. TCRdb reran the public reads through fastp at Q25 and MiXCR, keeping productive beta chains. Identical CDR3 proteins give one entry, which carries the most common genes and DNA. The V and J calls shown here were made by TCRdb, not taken from the authors' results. This sample comprises roughly 240,000 distinct CDR3 sequences, about 44% of them detected only once. Jointly, the top ten make up over 7.5% of the sample.

The patients picked for sequencing were ones in whom flow cytometry had shown an expansion of CD8+CD57+ cells. Every patient had a diagnosis of severe acquired aplastic anemia based on International Study of Aplastic Anemia and Agranulocytosis and Camitta criteria. No therapy had been received by the patients at the time of blood sampling. The study deep-sequenced TCR repertoires of sorted CD4+ and CD8+ blood T cells from severe aplastic anemia patients and healthy subjects. Patients were enrolled in the USA under clinicaltrials.gov protocols 00001620, 01623167, 00001397, 00071045, 00081523 and 00961064. Ficoll-Paque density gradient centrifugation was used to isolate peripheral blood mononuclear cells. Before DNA extraction, CD4+ and CD8+ T cells were sorted with FACS or magnetic beads. According to the germline V gene, CDR1 reads SGHDN and CDR2 reads FVKESK. Between the V and J ends, shortened by 4 bases and 3 bases respectively, the junction contains 9 bases. The CDR3 holds 13 amino acids from the cysteine to the phenylalanine. Of the read, only the CDR3 DNA is kept; its 39 bases are in frame from base 1.

The sample consisted of sorted CD4+, CD8+, or CD8+CD57+ T cells (not recorded which) from PBMCs. The sequence is built from TRBV14 and TRBJ1-1, with TRBD1 tentatively as D gene (6 bases match). This TCR was sampled from a human donor with aplastic anemia. CDR3 reads: CASSLQGYTEAFF. The DNA reads as follows: TGTGCCAGCAGCCTTCAGGGGTACACTGAAGCTTTCTTT.